The sequence of this T cell receptor (beta chain) was determined in a study of T cells after posttransplantation cyclophosphamide (dated by TCRdb to 2016 to 2017). Context from the whole study: Using TRB sequencing, the study followed how the T cell repertoire reconstituted after myeloablative bone marrow transplantation in which posttransplantation cyclophosphamide served as GVHD prophylaxis. Blood from all 35 or so PTCy patients who had 1-year posttransplant specimens underwent TRB sequencing. Because TRA and TRB clonality were tightly correlated in fewer than 10 samples, subsequent TCR analyses were focused on TRB only. Public TRB sequences were searched against a database of over 3,600 sequences associated with responses to pathogens, tumor antigens, self-antigens and alloantigens. Samples from 35 PTCy-treated patients, along with samples from approximately 15 of their related bone marrow donors, underwent antigen receptor sequencing. In 3 patients, up to about 3 additional blood samples taken between 2 and 5.2 years after transplant also underwent TRB sequencing, as did pretransplant blood from 4 patients.

Here is what the overall study found, with its caveats: Across 35 to 55 patients, TRB clonality was highly associated with recipient CMV seropositivity and CMV reactivation, and diversity in PTCy patients was similar to diversity in CNI/methotrexate controls. The TRB repertoires of T cells infiltrating skin or GI tract showed only limited overlap with the TRB repertoires of T cells in blood. At 1-2 months, donor-recipient similarity was low but rose over the first year, and the later blood repertoires were often dominated by donor CD8+ memory clones.

A word on this clone: This receptor's antigen is unknown. Nothing much larger sits one base from this clone, and base qualities are not available.

This specimen's treatment or condition label, interpreted: high-dose cyclophosphamide on days +3 and +4 as single-agent GVHD prophylaxis. For conditioning, the PTCy patients got busulfan and fludarabine, then a related or unrelated marrow graft, followed by cyclophosphamide on days +3 and +4. PTCy-treated patients were drawn from a prospective multi-institutional clinical trial. Mononuclear cells from peripheral blood and bone marrow were separated by Ficoll-Hypaque density centrifugation and then cryopreserved. Genomic DNA was used for TRB sequencing, which was performed with the immunoSEQ assay at survey resolution or with the hsTCRB kit. In the paper's pipeline: Initial read processing used immunoSEQ software, and repertoire analyses used the LymphoSeq R package. Clonality was computed as 1 minus normalized Shannon entropy; Gini coefficient was also calculated for each TRB dataset. To infer phenotypes in unsorted samples, TRB sequences from sorted subsets of the recipient or donor were mapped onto the unsorted samples of the same recipient. TCRdb took over this immuneACCESS table, retaining in-frame rearrangements with V and J assigned. Such tables are incomplete; in checked studies, under half of the missing clones stem from an unresolved V gene, and the remainder is unexplained. The V and J calls and clone size come from that table; D and trimming were worked out from the DNA. This sample is represented by 6,000 to 7,500 clones; about four fifths of them were singletons. The biggest ten clones account for roughly 20% of the sample.

The sequencing used PBMCs, collected after allogeneic stem cell transplant with posttransplant cyclophosphamide. This clonotype originated in a female patient aged 50-59 years who received an allogeneic stem cell transplant from a related donor, was CMV-positive, and had no GVHD. Some T cells seen after a transplant may have their origin in the graft donor.

The encoded CDR3 is CSVEDGGGAFYEQFF. The nucleotide sequence is TGCAGCGTTGAAGATGGCGGGGGGGCCTTCTATGAGCAGTTCTTC. The sequence links TRBV29-1 to TRBJ2-1; TRBD2 fits 9 bases in the junction. Germline trimming: 0 bases from V, 8 bases from J; junction bases outside gene matches: 8. The germline V gene encodes CDR1 SQVTM and CDR2 ANQGSEA. Including cysteine and phenylalanine, the CDR3 has 15 amino acids. The read is trimmed to its CDR3 DNA, 45 bases read in frame from base 1.